The 19 T cell receptor beta chains below come from one sample, sequenced in a study of OX40 agonist ivuxolimab in advanced cancers. Assay used: immunoSEQ multiplex PCR; TCRdb lists only in-frame clones, some missing. The sample records over 8,000 clones, less than 65% being singletons. The sample here was CD4+ or CD8+ T cells sorted from blood, taken in a trial of the OX40 agonist ivuxolimab. Receptors originate from an adult with an advanced solid tumor such as melanoma, head and neck, liver or kidney cancer.

Regarding this clone: The DNA is omitted, as the CDR3 cannot be located on it reliably, and the CDR3 follows TCRdb's listing. The rearrangement links TRBV27 to TRBJ2-4; TRBD2, the table's D call, lacks a check against the DNA. The germline gives CDR1 MNHEY, CDR2 SMNVEV (reference sequence). The CDR3 has 15 residues if both end residues are counted. CDR3 loop: CASSTSTSGRHIQYF.

This clone was counted only a few times. The chain carries TRBV7-6 and TRBJ2-7; D is possibly TRBD2 (6 bases). Trimming pared 5 bases from V and 4 bases from J, leaving 12 bases between. The CDR3 spans 13 residues. Per germline, CDR1 SGHVS and CDR2 FNYEAQ. This CDR3 reads CASSPWGVYEQYF. The CDR3 nucleotides are TGTGCCAGCAGCCCGTGGGGGGTGTACGAGCAGTACTTC.

This chain links TRBV27 with TRBJ2-7; D remains unclear. CDR3 length: 14 residues. Trimming left V 6 bases short and J 3 bases short, with 15 bases between. Germline CDR1 is MNHEY and CDR2 is SMNVEV (reference sequence). CDR3 coding DNA: TGTGCCAGCAGCGTGGGTGTTACCTACTACGAGCAGTACTTC. It specifies CASSVGVTYYEQYF.

V and J are TRBV12-5 and TRBJ1-1; the D gene is possibly TRBD1 (5 bases). This CDR3 has 15 amino acids. V shed 9 bases and J shed 7 bases, with 24 bases lying between them. Germline-derived CDR1 and CDR2 are LGHNT and FRNRAP. CDR3 sequence reads: CARGGPGPPIGEAFF. CDR3 bases: TGTGCTAGGGGGGGTCCGGGTCCCCCAATAGGTGAAGCTTTCTTT.

A few counts support this clone. The rearrangement joins TRBV10-3 to TRBJ2-2, with 13 bases fitting TRBD2. Germline-derived CDR1 and CDR2 are ENHRY and SYGVKD. V shed 3 bases, J shed 4 bases, and the junction held 8 bases outside the gene matches. The CDR3 has 18 residues. This CDR3 reads CAISDWTSGRAGTGELFF. As DNA, the CDR3 is TGTGCCATCAGTGACTGGACTAGCGGGAGAGCAGGCACCGGGGAGCTGTTTTTT.

Relative to its sample, this clone is medium-sized (0.01 to 0.1%). The rearrangement uses TRBV5-1 and TRBJ2-3; D is unresolved. The V and J ends lost 2 bases and 5 bases respectively, with 3 bases between them. Germline CDR1 reads SGHRS; CDR2 reads YFSETQ. This CDR3 region has 11 residues. The CDR3 spells CASSLGDTQYF. Written as DNA, the CDR3 is TGCGCCAGCAGCTTAGGAGATACGCAGTATTTT.

This clone has a handful of counts. This likely stems from a read error, as it lies one base from a far larger clone. The V gene is TRBV10-3, the J gene TRBJ1-1; unclear D gene. The CDR3 is 14 amino acids. Germline-derived CDR1 and CDR2 are ENHRY and SYGVKD. Between the trimmed V and J ends, which lost 4 bases and 4 bases, there was a span of 13 bases. CDR3 bases: TGTGCCATCAGTGGAGGTACAAGGGCCACTGAAGCTTTCTTT. Translation gives CAISGGTRATEAFF.

The chain joins TRBV2 to TRBJ1-5, with D possibly being TRBD1 (6 bases). Germline CDR1 SNHLY, CDR2 FYNNEI. The CDR3 has 15 amino acids. V lost 6 bases and J 6 bases, leaving 18 bases between the germline ends. The CDR3 sequence is CASSPWGPSTQPQHF. As DNA, the CDR3 is TGTGCCAGCAGCCCCTGGGGGCCCAGTACTCAGCCCCAGCATTTT.

The chain uses TRBV2 and TRBJ2-2, with D uncertain. CDR1 and CDR2 from the germline V gene are SNHLY and FYNNEI. The CDR3 contains 12 residues. Trimming shortened V by 7 bases and J by 3 bases, and 6 bases separated the two germline ends. CDR3 residues: CASMPYTGELFF. CDR3 sequence (DNA): TGTGCCAGCATGCCATACACCGGGGAGCTGTTTTTT.

This clone has just a few counts. J is TRBJ1-1 and V is TRBV10-3; D not resolved. V lost 10 bases to trimming and J lost 7 bases, with 10 bases between them. Germline values: CDR1 ENHRY, CDR2 SYGVKD. The CDR3 is made up of 10 amino acids. The CDR3 is CASASGEAFF. As DNA, the CDR3 is TGTGCCAGCGCGTCGGGTGAAGCTTTCTTT.

About this clone: A read error may account for a junction end that differs from germline. V and J are TRBV6-4 and TRBJ2-7; no clear D. This CDR3 spans 14 amino acids. Germline loops: CDR1 MRHNA, CDR2 SNTAGT. CDR3 coding DNA: TGTGCCATCAGTGCCTCGGAGCCCATCTACGAGCAGTACTTC. Residues: CAISASEPIYEQYF.

Relative to its sample, this clone is medium-sized. This chain connects TRBV4-1 to TRBJ2-1; D unresolved. This CDR3 comprises 12 residues. Trimming removed 0 bases at V and 10 bases at J, with 7 bases between. Germline-derived CDR1 and CDR2 are MGHRA and YSYEKL. The CDR3 nucleotides are TGCGCCAGCAGCCAAGAAAGGCTGGAGCAGTTCTTC. Translating it yields CASSQERLEQFF.

The genes are TRBV5-4 and TRBJ2-1, with D hard to call. Germline V gives CDR1 SGHNT, CDR2 YYREEE (reference sequence). CDR3 size: 14 residues. Trimming removed 7 bases from V and 4 bases from J, with 15 bases in between. DNA of the CDR3: TGTGCCAGCGGCAGTGGGAATAATTACAATGAGCAGTTCTTC. Residues: CASGSGNNYNEQFF.

The genes are TRBV6-4 and TRBJ2-1; 12 bases fit TRBD2. CDR1 MRHNA and CDR2 SNTAGT come from the germline V gene. The CDR3 contains 15 residues. V was pared by 0 bases and J by 6 bases, with 0 bases of the junction left unmatched. The CDR3 region has the DNA TGTGCCAGCAGTGACTCGACTAGCGGGAGCAATGAGCAGTTCTTC. Amino acid sequence: CASSDSTSGSNEQFF.

The J gene is TRBJ2-2, the V gene TRBV7-9, with 7 bases fitting TRBD1. CDR1 SEHNR and CDR2 FQNEAQ come from the germline V gene (reference sequence). J gave up 7 bases and V 6 bases, and 2 bases lay outside the gene matches. The CDR3 is 12 amino acids. The CDR3 sequence: CASRGGDGELFF. The CDR3 DNA follows: TGTGCCAGCAGAGGGGGCGACGGGGAGCTGTTTTTT.

This clone occurred once. V and J are TRBV9 and TRBJ2-5; D call uncertain. Germline lookup yields CDR1 SGDLS and CDR2 YYNGEE. Trimming stripped 4 bases from V and 7 bases from J, with 14 bases between. CDR3 size: 13 residues. The DNA for the CDR3 is TGTGCCAGCAGCACCCGTGTCCAATCGACCCAGTACTTC. It encodes CASSTRVQSTQYF.

The V gene is TRBV6-1, the J gene TRBJ1-1; D gene unclear. From germline, CDR1 is MNHNS and CDR2 SASEGT. V gave up 1 base and J gave up 0 bases, with 12 bases separating them. The CDR3 runs 16 residues. In DNA, the CDR3 is TGTGCCAGCAGTGAAGTGATCTGGGGTATGAACACTGAAGCTTTCTTT. It yields the protein CASSEVIWGMNTEAFF.

V is TRBV27 and J is TRBJ2-1; D ambiguous. CDR3 size: 15 residues. The germline gives CDR1 MNHEY, CDR2 SMNVEV (reference sequence). The V end was cut by 1 base, the J end by 5 bases, with 12 bases between. The CDR3 is CASSLLQNFNNEQFF. In nucleotides, the CDR3 is TGTGCCAGCAGTTTATTACAGAACTTTAACAATGAGCAGTTCTTC.

This chain joins TRBV7-9 and TRBJ1-4, with D possibly being TRBD1 (5 bases). V lost 4 bases and J lost 0, with 12 bases in between. CDR1 is SEHNR and CDR2 is FQNEAQ in the germline V gene (reference sequence). The CDR3 loop spans 16 amino acids. DNA for the CDR3: TGTGCCAGCAGCTCTCTCGAGGGGACAACTAATGAAAAACTGTTTTTT. It codes for CASSSLEGTTNEKLFF.